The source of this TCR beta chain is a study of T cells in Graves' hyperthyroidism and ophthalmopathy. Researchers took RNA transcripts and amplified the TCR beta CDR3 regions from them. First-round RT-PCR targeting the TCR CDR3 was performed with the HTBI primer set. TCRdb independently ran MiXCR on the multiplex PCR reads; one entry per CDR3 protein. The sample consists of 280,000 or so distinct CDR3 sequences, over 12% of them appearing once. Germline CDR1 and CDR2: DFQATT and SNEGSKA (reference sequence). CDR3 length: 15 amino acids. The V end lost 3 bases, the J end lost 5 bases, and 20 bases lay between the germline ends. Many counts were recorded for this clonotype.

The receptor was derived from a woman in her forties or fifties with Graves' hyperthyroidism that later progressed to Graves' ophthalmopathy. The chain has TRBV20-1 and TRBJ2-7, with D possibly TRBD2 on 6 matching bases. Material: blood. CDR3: CSASLVPGVGHEQYF. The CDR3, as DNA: TGCAGTGCTAGTCTCGTCCCGGGAGTAGGCCACGAGCAGTACTTC.